This TCR beta chain appears in the sequencing data of a study of T cell clones after liver transplantation. Looking at the study overall: In this trial, immunosuppression withdrawal was attempted within 2 years of liver transplant. Tolerance: complete withdrawal held at least one year, liver enzymes staying within twice normal.

Study-wide results and limits: Donor-reactive sequences fell more than third party-reactive ones, suggesting partial deletion.

Generated by immunoSEQ multiplex PCR, the TCRdb table keeps only in-frame clones and is missing some. The sample consists of some 120,000 clones, 90% of them appearing once. A note on this clone: Its cognate antigen is unknown.

This TCR came from a human patient who received a liver transplant. The T cells may partly be graft donor cells. Source: CD4+ T cells from blood, taken 12 months after liver transplant.

The CDR3 protein is CASSPRQVSYEQYF. CDR3 bases: TGTGCCAGTAGTCCCAGACAGGTTTCCTACGAGCAGTACTTC. The V and J genes are TRBV19 and TRBJ2-7, with D tentatively TRBD1 (6 bases). Germline CDR1 is LNHDA and CDR2 is SQIVND (reference sequence). The CDR3 covers 14 residues. The V and J ends lost 5 bases and 1 base respectively, with 12 bases between them.